One and the same sample provided the 22 T cell receptor beta chains below, sequenced in a study of blood T cell repertoires in COVID-19. TCRdb's copy holds only in-frame clones and misses some; the assay was immunoSEQ multiplex PCR. The table shows 150,000 to 200,000 clones, with approximately 83% occurring only once. The sample taken for sequencing was peripheral blood. Receptors were obtained from a man aged 45 to 65 with active or convalescent COVID-19.

V and J are TRBV28 and TRBJ1-5; D not certain. CDR3 size: 14 residues. The germline CDR1 and CDR2 sequences are MDHEN and SYDVKM. Trimming took off 6 bases at V and 3 bases at J, with 12 bases between the two ends. The CDR3 coding sequence is TGTGCCAGCAGCTCCCCAGTATACAATCAGCCCCAGCATTTT. Translating it yields CASSSPVYNQPQHF.

This sequence joins TRBV13 and TRBJ2-1; D is unresolved. Germline CDR1 reads PRHDT; CDR2 reads FYEKMQ (reference sequence). The CDR3 extends over 16 amino acids. V dropped 5 bases and J dropped 0 bases, with 14 bases sitting between them. CDR3 sequence: CASSAPLRSSYNEQFF. The CDR3 bases are TGTGCCAGCAGCGCACCACTCCGGAGCTCCTACAATGAGCAGTTCTTC.

This chain links TRBV29-1 with TRBJ1-2, with D uncertain. V lost 4 bases and J 0 bases, leaving 12 bases between the germline ends. The germline V gene has CDR1 SQVTM and CDR2 ANQGSEA. The CDR3 runs to 14 residues. For the CDR3, the DNA is TGCAGCGTTGGGAGGCAGGAGACTAACTATGGCTACACCTTC. This translates into CSVGRQETNYGYTF.

V is TRBV3-1 (or the pseudogene TRBV3-2) and J is TRBJ1-1, with D hard to call. Deletions cut 1 base from V and 10 bases from J, with 13 bases between. The CDR3 sequence is 13 residues long. The germline V gene has CDR1 LGHDT and CDR2 YNNKEL (reference sequence). This CDR3 is CASSQANTRGAFF. The DNA of the CDR3 is TGTGCCAGCAGCCAAGCCAACACGCGGGGAGCTTTCTTT.

The V and J genes are TRBV27 and TRBJ2-3, with 8 bases that match TRBD1. There are 18 residues in the CDR3. V was pared by 1 base and J by 0 bases, with 9 bases of the junction left unmatched. The germline CDR1 and CDR2 sequences are MNHEY and SMNVEV (reference sequence). The CDR3 nucleotides are TGTGCCAGCAGTTTATATGTTGTCAGGGGGCGTAGCACAGATACGCAGTATTTT. Translating gives CASSLYVVRGRSTDTQYF.

The J gene is TRBJ2-5, the V gene TRBV30; D perhaps matches TRBD2 (5 bases). Per the germline V gene, CDR1 is GTSNPN and CDR2 is SVGIG (reference sequence). V was clipped by 3 bases and J by 5 bases, with 16 bases between them. The CDR3 runs 14 residues. CDR3 residues: CAWSPGLAVETQYF. Written as DNA, the CDR3 is TGTGCCTGGAGCCCTGGGCTAGCAGTGGAGACCCAGTACTTC.

V usage is TRBV9 and J usage is TRBJ1-2, with 7 bases fitting TRBD1. This CDR3 region has 14 residues. The trim removed 5 bases at V and 3 bases at J, leaving 7 bases unmatched. The germline V gene encodes CDR1 SGDLS and CDR2 YYNGEE. CDR3 DNA sequence: TGTGCCAGCAGTCCGGACAGGAGCTACTATGGCTACACCTTC. Protein product: CASSPDRSYYGYTF.

This chain links TRBV6-5 with TRBJ1-2; D is unclear. Germline values: CDR1 MNHEY, CDR2 SVGAGI. Trimming stripped 9 bases from V and 6 bases from J, with 14 bases between. CDR3 length equals 12 residues. CDR3 sequence: CASHRGVDGYTF. In DNA form, the CDR3 reads TGTGCCAGTCACCGGGGTGTAGATGGCTACACCTTC.

The chain has TRBV27 and TRBJ1-2; the match to TRBD1 covers 9 bases. Trimming removed 5 bases from V and 1 base from J; junction bases left unmatched: 14. The CDR3 totals 18 residues. In germline, CDR1 is MNHEY, CDR2 SMNVEV (reference sequence). The CDR3 loop reads CASSPLSLRDRVNYGYTF. The DNA of the CDR3 is TGTGCCAGCAGTCCCCTATCCCTCCGGGACAGGGTTAACTATGGCTACACCTTC.

The sample holds a few counts of this clone. Other DNA sequences of this sample code for an identical CDR3. V usage is TRBV27 and J usage is TRBJ2-2; 7 positions agree with TRBD1. The CDR3 has 15 amino acids. Unmatched junction bases numbered 3, after V lost 5 bases and J lost 0 bases. Germline loops: CDR1 MNHEY, CDR2 SMNVEV (reference sequence). CDR3 amino acids: CASSLGTANTGELFF. CDR3 DNA sequence: TGTGCCAGCAGTCTTGGGACAGCGAACACCGGGGAGCTGTTTTTT.

J is TRBJ2-1 and V is TRBV12-3 or TRBV12-4; D is possibly TRBD2 (5 bases). Trimming removed 6 bases from V and 15 bases from J, with 18 bases in between. This CDR3 comprises 12 residues. The CDR3 protein is CASSRERLFLFF. CDR3 bases: TGTGCCAGCAGCCGAGAGAGACTATTTTTGTTCTTC.

J is TRBJ1-1 and V is TRBV2, with unresolved D. CDR3 length: 13 residues. V was cut by 6 bases and J by 5 bases, with 13 bases left in between. Germline V gives CDR1 SNHLY, CDR2 FYNNEI. The CDR3 DNA sequence: TGTGCCAGCAGCACGAGGAGAGGGACTGAAGCTTTCTTT. Protein sequence: CASSTRRGTEAFF.

The chain joins TRBV11-2 to TRBJ2-3; possible D gene TRBD2, 5 bases. Germline V gives CDR1 SGHAT, CDR2 FQNNGV. The CDR3 sequence is 15 residues long. Between the trimmed V and J ends, which lost 1 base and 0 bases, there was a span of 8 bases. The CDR3 region has the DNA TGTGCCAGCAGCTTAGGCGGACTTAGCACAGATACGCAGTATTTT. This codes for CASSLGGLSTDTQYF.

The chain recombines TRBV5-1 with TRBJ2-7, with D perhaps TRBD1 (5 bases). V lost 0 bases and J 0 bases, leaving 7 bases between the germline ends. The CDR3 consists of 14 residues. The germline gives CDR1 SGHRS, CDR2 YFSETQ. CDR3 region: CASSLVQGSYEQYF. In DNA, the CDR3 is TGCGCCAGCAGCTTGGTTCAGGGCTCCTACGAGCAGTACTTC.

Only a few counts were recorded for this clone. The genes are TRBV5-5 and TRBJ1-5; 8 bases are a match to TRBD1. The CDR3 length is 17 residues. With V trimmed by 0 bases and J by 2 bases, 7 bases remained unmatched. Germline V gene data show CDR1 as SGHKS and CDR2 as YYEKEE (reference sequence). In DNA, the CDR3 is TGTGCCAGCAGCTTGGGGGGCCAGGGGGCTGGCAATCAGCCCCAGCATTTT. It codes for CASSLGGQGAGNQPQHF.

CDR3 nucleotide sequence: TGTGCCAGCTCACCAAAGGAACAGGCCAGGGGGAACTATGGCTACACCTTC. It yields the protein CASSPKEQARGNYGYTF. The rearrangement uses TRBV18 and TRBJ1-2, with 7 bases that match TRBD1. The CDR3 spans 17 residues. The germline CDR1 and CDR2 sequences are KGHSH and LQKENI. Trimming removed 2 bases from V and 2 bases from J; junction bases left unmatched: 11.

Written as DNA, the CDR3 is TGTGCCAGCAGCGTAGTAGAGGCGGGGAATTCACCCCTCCACTTT. Translated, it gives CASSVVEAGNSPLHF. The chain uses TRBV9 and TRBJ1-6; D not resolved. The CDR3 runs to 15 residues. Germline CDR1 is SGDLS and CDR2 is YYNGEE. V was cut by 0 bases and J by 7 bases, with 11 bases left in between. The variable domain in full, completed from reference TRBV9 and TRBJ1-6, reads DSGVTQTPKHLITATGQRVTLRCSPRSGDLSVYWYQQSLDQGLQFLIQYYNGEERAKGNILERFSAQQFPDLHSELNLSSLELGDSALYFCASSVVEAGNSPLHFGNGTRLTVT.

The gene calls are TRBV7-5 and TRBJ1-5; the tabulated D call, TRBD1, remains unverified against the DNA. TRBV7-5 is a pseudogene. CDR3 length equals 14 residues. In DNA form, the CDR3 reads TGTGTCAGAAGCCACCGGGACAGAAATCAGCCCCAGCATTTT. Translation: CVRSHRDRNQPQHF.

The J gene is TRBJ2-5, the V gene TRBV6-6; possible D gene TRBD1, 5 bases. The V and J ends lost 4 bases and 3 bases respectively, with 9 bases between them. This CDR3 contains 13 residues. CDR1 and CDR2 from the germline V gene are MNHNY and SVGAGI (reference sequence). The CDR3 sequence: CASSLDIEETQYF. The CDR3 DNA follows: TGTGCCAGCAGTTTGGACATAGAAGAGACCCAGTACTTC.

V usage is TRBV5-1 and J usage is TRBJ2-6, with 8 bases lining up with TRBD1. The V gene end was trimmed by 4 bases and the J gene end by 0 bases; junction bases not matched to a gene: 6. Germline V lookup: CDR1 SGHRS, CDR2 YFSETQ. The CDR3 runs 17 residues. The CDR3 spells CASSGTGFNSGANVLTF. The DNA for the CDR3 is TGCGCCAGCAGCGGGACAGGCTTCAACTCTGGGGCCAACGTCCTGACTTTC.

This rearrangement joins TRBV30 to TRBJ1-4; D is perhaps TRBD1 (6 bases). Trimming removed 3 bases at V and 7 bases at J, with 18 bases between. Germline-derived CDR1 and CDR2 are GTSNPN and SVGIG (reference sequence). The CDR3 totals 15 residues. CDR3 in amino acids: CAWRAKNRVSEKLFF. The CDR3 DNA is TGTGCCTGGAGAGCCAAAAACAGGGTCAGTGAAAAACTGTTTTTT. The full variable domain, completed using reference TRBV30 and TRBJ1-4, is SQTIHQWPATLVQPVGSPLSLECTVEGTSNPNLYWYRQAAGRGLQLLFYSVGIGQISSEVPQNLSASRPQDRQFILSSKKLLLSDSGFYLCAWRAKNRVSEKLFFGSGTQLSVL.

The chain recombines TRBV2 with TRBJ2-7; tentative D call: TRBD1 (6 bases). Germline assignment: CDR1 SNHLY and CDR2 FYNNEI. Trimming pared 7 bases from V and 3 bases from J, leaving 13 bases between. The CDR3 has 13 amino acids. The CDR3: CASTGGQIYEQYF. CDR3 in DNA: TGTGCCAGCACGGGTGGACAGATCTACGAGCAGTACTTC.